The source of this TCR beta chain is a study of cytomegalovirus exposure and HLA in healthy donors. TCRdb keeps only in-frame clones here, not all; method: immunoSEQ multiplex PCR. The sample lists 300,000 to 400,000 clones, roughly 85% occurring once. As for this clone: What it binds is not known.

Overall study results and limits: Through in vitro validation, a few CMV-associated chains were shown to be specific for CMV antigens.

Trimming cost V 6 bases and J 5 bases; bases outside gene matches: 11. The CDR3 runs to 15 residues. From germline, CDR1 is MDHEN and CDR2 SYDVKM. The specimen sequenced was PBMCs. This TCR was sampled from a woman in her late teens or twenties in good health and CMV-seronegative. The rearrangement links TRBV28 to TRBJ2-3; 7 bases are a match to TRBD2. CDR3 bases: TGTGCCAGCAGCCCCGGGCCCCCGGGGGGAGATACGCAGTATTTT. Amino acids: CASSPGPPGGDTQYF.